This T cell receptor beta chain was identified in a study of shared clonotypes between healthy human individuals. Profiling relied on immunoSEQ multiplex PCR, and the TCRdb table lists in-frame clones only, not all of them. The data hold 2 million to 2.5 million clones, with roughly 95% observed a single time. The V segment lost 6 bases and the J segment 1 base; nucleotides outside the gene matches: 1. In germline, CDR1 is MNHEY, CDR2 SMNVEV (reference sequence). The CDR3 consists of 14 residues. V usage is TRBV27 and J usage is TRBJ2-2; 8 bases are shared with TRBD1. The sequence derives from a man younger than 35 in good health. The sample was naive CD4+ T cells sorted from blood. Indicated subset: CD45RA+ positively selected. This CDR3 reads CASRDRGNTGELFF. DNA for the CDR3: TGTGCCAGCAGAGACAGGGGGAACACCGGGGAGCTGTTTTTT.